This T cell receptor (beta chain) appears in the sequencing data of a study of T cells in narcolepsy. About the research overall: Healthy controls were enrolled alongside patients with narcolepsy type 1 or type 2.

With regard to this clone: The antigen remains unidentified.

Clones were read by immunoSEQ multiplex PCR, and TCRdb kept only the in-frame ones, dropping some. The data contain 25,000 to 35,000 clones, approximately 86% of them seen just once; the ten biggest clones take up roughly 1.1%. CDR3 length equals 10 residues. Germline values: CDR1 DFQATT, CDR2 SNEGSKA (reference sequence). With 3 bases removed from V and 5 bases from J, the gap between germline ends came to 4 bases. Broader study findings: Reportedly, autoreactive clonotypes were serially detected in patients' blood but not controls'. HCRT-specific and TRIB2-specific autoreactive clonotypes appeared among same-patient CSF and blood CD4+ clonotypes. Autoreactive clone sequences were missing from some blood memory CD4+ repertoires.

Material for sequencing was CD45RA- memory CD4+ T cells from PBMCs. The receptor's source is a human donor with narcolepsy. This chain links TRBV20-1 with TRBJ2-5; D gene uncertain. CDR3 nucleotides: TGCAGTGCTAGGGGGGAGACCCAGTACTTC. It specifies CSARGETQYF.